The 16 T cell receptor beta chains below all came from one sample that was sequenced in a study of T cell responses to AZD1222 COVID-19 vaccine. Data came from immunoSEQ multiplex PCR; TCRdb stores just in-frame clones and leaves some out. The data contain 50,000 to 70,000 clones, approximately 85% of them singletons. This sample comprised peripheral blood, obtained on day 0 of MenACWY control vaccination. These receptors were taken from an adult in good health.

The rearrangement links TRBV15 to TRBJ1-3; D gene uncertain. The CDR3 length is 14 residues. CDR1 LNHNV and CDR2 YYDKDF come from the germline V gene (reference sequence). Trimming left V 1 base short and J 4 bases short, with 8 bases between. Written as DNA, the CDR3 is TGTGCCACCAGCAGAGGTGTGGTGGGAAACACCATATATTTT. It encodes CATSRGVVGNTIYF.

This clone was detected a few times. The chain employs TRBV28 and TRBJ1-6, with a weak D call TRBD1 (6 bases). The V gene lost 6 bases and the J gene lost 0 bases, with 15 bases spanning the gap. CDR1 and CDR2 from the germline V gene are MDHEN and SYDVKM. This CDR3 comprises 17 residues. CDR3: CASRQGYLSSYNSPLHF. The CDR3 region has the DNA TGTGCCAGCAGGCAGGGGTATTTGAGCTCCTATAATTCACCCCTCCACTTT.

The chain carries TRBV5-1 and TRBJ2-2, with a tentative D call TRBD2 (6 bases). The CDR3 spans 14 residues. Per the germline V gene, CDR1 is SGHRS and CDR2 is YFSETQ. The V gene lost 4 bases and the J gene lost 5 bases, with 12 bases spanning the gap. The CDR3 here is CASSEGLTTGELFF. Here the CDR3 DNA reads TGCGCCAGCAGCGAGGGACTGACAACCGGGGAGCTGTTTTTT. Filled out from reference TRBV5-1 and TRBJ2-2, the complete variable domain reads KAGVTQTPRYLIKTRGQQVTLSCSPISGHRSVSWYQQTPGQGLQFLFEYFSETQRNKGNFPGRFSGRQFSNSRSEMNVSTLELGDSALYLCASSEGLTTGELFFGEGSRLTVL.

This clone was seen a single time. The genes are TRBV14 and TRBJ1-4, with TRBD1 matching 9 bases. With 1 base clipped from V and 8 bases from J, the junction kept 8 bases outside the gene matches. Germline loops: CDR1 SGHDN, CDR2 FVKESK. CDR3 length: 16 residues. Written as DNA, the CDR3 is TGTGCCAGCAGCCAAGTGGGGACAGGGTGGCGAGAAAAACTGTTTTTT. The encoded protein is CASSQVGTGWREKLFF.

The V gene is TRBV4-3, the J gene TRBJ1-5; tentatively, D is TRBD1 (6 bases). This CDR3 is 16 amino acids long. Germline V lookup: CDR1 LGHNA, CDR2 YSLEER. Trimming shortened V by 3 bases and J by 4 bases, and 16 bases separated the two germline ends. The CDR3 reads CASSQGGTFENQPQHF. CDR3 sequence (DNA): TGCGCCAGCAGCCAGGGTGGGACATTCGAAAATCAGCCCCAGCATTTT.

This rearrangement joins TRBV5-4 to TRBJ1-3; D possibly corresponds to TRBD1 (6 bases). V shed 0 bases and J shed 0 bases, with 7 bases lying between them. The CDR3 sequence is 15 residues long. Germline V lookup: CDR1 SGHNT, CDR2 YYREEE (reference sequence). The CDR3 bases are TGTGCCAGCAGCTTGGGAGGGGGCTCTGGAAACACCATATATTTT. Its protein is CASSLGGGSGNTIYF.

CDR3 loop: CASSQDFDSNYEQYF. The DNA of the CDR3 is TGCGCCAGCAGCCAAGATTTTGACAGCAACTACGAGCAGTACTTC. The chain employs TRBV4-3 and TRBJ2-7, with D perhaps TRBD1 (5 bases). The CDR3 contains 15 residues. V lost 0 bases to trimming and J lost 3 bases, with 12 bases between them. CDR1 is LGHNA and CDR2 is YSLEER in the germline V gene.

The CDR3, as DNA: TGTGCCAGCAGATCCTACACAGATACGCAGTATTTT. Translating gives CASRSYTDTQYF. The chain joins TRBV6-5 to TRBJ2-3; D is unresolved. CDR1 is MNHEY and CDR2 is SVGAGI in the germline V gene. V lost 6 bases and J 2 bases, leaving 6 bases between the germline ends. This CDR3 has 12 amino acids.

The gene calls are TRBV28 and TRBJ2-1; 9 bases agree with TRBD2. The V gene's germline CDR1 is MDHEN and CDR2 SYDVKM. This CDR3 region has 17 residues. V lost 1 base, J lost 0 bases, and 4 bases stayed unmatched. The CDR3 sequence is CASSLSGLARSYNEQFF. DNA of the CDR3: TGTGCCAGCAGTTTATCGGGACTAGCCCGCTCCTACAATGAGCAGTTCTTC.

The chain joins TRBV30 to TRBJ2-7; 9 bases map to TRBD1. Trimming cost V 5 bases and J 6 bases; bases outside gene matches: 8. The CDR3 spans 13 residues. From germline, CDR1 is GTSNPN and CDR2 SVGIG (reference sequence). CDR3 bases: TGTGCCTGGTCAACAGGGGGCTTGGGCGAGCAGTACTTC. Amino acid sequence: CAWSTGGLGEQYF.

The chain couples TRBV29-1 to TRBJ2-7; 8 nucleotides agree with TRBD2. The CDR3 runs 16 residues. V was clipped by 0 bases and J by 3 bases; unmatched bases: 10. Per germline, CDR1 SQVTM and CDR2 ANQGSEA. The CDR3 here is CSVEDSGGLGRYEQYF. In nucleotides, the CDR3 is TGCAGCGTTGAAGATTCCGGGGGACTAGGGCGCTACGAGCAGTACTTC.

The rearrangement links TRBV12-3 or TRBV12-4 to TRBJ1-2; 9 nucleotides line up with TRBD1. J gave up 6 bases and V 6 bases, and 5 bases lay outside the gene matches. The CDR3 sequence is 13 residues long. In DNA form, the CDR3 reads TGTGCCAGCAGCCCTACAGGGGGCGATGGCTACACCTTC. It is translated as CASSPTGGDGYTF.

The rearrangement uses TRBV29-1 and TRBJ2-1; possible D gene TRBD1, 6 bases. CDR1 is SQVTM and CDR2 is ANQGSEA in the germline V gene. V was trimmed by 3 bases and J by 5 bases, leaving 11 bases between them. The length of the CDR3 is 13 residues. This CDR3 reads CSVDGGQDNEQFF. CDR3 nucleotides: TGCAGCGTTGATGGGGGCCAAGACAATGAGCAGTTCTTC.

The CDR3, as DNA: TGTGCCAGCTGCGGAGGGAGCAATCAGCCCCAGCATTTT. It encodes CASCGGSNQPQHF. The rearrangement links TRBV28 to TRBJ1-5; no clear D. Trimming stripped 8 bases from V and 1 base from J, with 9 bases between. This CDR3 spans 13 amino acids. Germline loops: CDR1 MDHEN, CDR2 SYDVKM.

This chain connects TRBV27 to TRBJ1-1, with 9 bases aligning to TRBD1. The CDR3 runs to 14 residues. Trimming cost V 6 bases and J 3 bases; bases outside gene matches: 5. In germline, CDR1 is MNHEY, CDR2 SMNVEV (reference sequence). Here the CDR3 reads CASRGQGRYTEAFF. CDR3 in DNA: TGTGCCAGCAGGGGACAGGGAAGATACACTGAAGCTTTCTTT.

This clone was observed once. The chain uses TRBV19 and TRBJ2-2, with 8 bases lining up with TRBD2. Per the germline V gene, CDR1 is LNHDA and CDR2 is SQIVND (reference sequence). This CDR3 has 15 residues. V gave up 3 bases and J gave up 6 bases; unmatched junction bases: 6. The CDR3 sequence is CASSMDGRAAGELFF. CDR3 DNA sequence: TGTGCCAGTAGTATGGACGGGAGGGCGGCCGGGGAGCTGTTTTTT.